The 28 T cell receptor beta chains reported below all come from one sample, sequenced in a study of T cells in narcolepsy. Only in-frame clones appear in the TCRdb table, and some are missing; sequencing was by immunoSEQ multiplex PCR. The repertoire has 36,000 or so clones, approximately 90% of them found once; the top ten carry over 0.8%. What was sequenced was CD45RA- memory CD4+ T cells from PBMCs. These receptors were taken from a human donor with narcolepsy.

The chain links TRBV28 to TRBJ2-1; 8 nucleotides line up with TRBD2. The CDR3 runs 17 residues. From germline, CDR1 is MDHEN and CDR2 SYDVKM. The trim removed 5 bases at V and 12 bases at J, leaving 21 bases unmatched. The CDR3 protein is CASSPPLGGRHTAWQFF. In nucleotides, the CDR3 is TGTGCCAGCAGTCCCCCCTTGGGCGGGAGGCACACGGCGTGGCAGTTCTTC.

The V gene is TRBV7-3, the J gene TRBJ1-2; TRBD1 aligns across 7 bases. Germline V gene sequence: CDR1 SGHTA, CDR2 FQGTGA. Trimming removed 0 bases from V and 8 bases from J; junction bases left unmatched: 3. The CDR3 loop spans 13 amino acids. The CDR3 coding sequence is TGTGCCAGCAGCTTAACACAGGGGAACGGCTACACCTTC. It specifies CASSLTQGNGYTF. The whole variable domain, filled in from reference TRBV7-3 and TRBJ1-2, reads GAGVSQTPSNKVTEKGKYVELRCDPISGHTALYWYRQSLGQGPEFLIYFQGTGAADDSGLPNDRFFAVRPEGSVSTLKIQRTERGDSAVYLCASSLTQGNGYTFGSGTRLTVV.

The chain recombines TRBV6-5 with TRBJ1-6; the D gene is possibly TRBD1 (6 bases). V gave up 5 bases and J gave up 7 bases, with 12 bases separating them. This CDR3 is built from 14 residues. Germline CDR1 reads MNHEY; CDR2 reads SVGAGI. CDR3 DNA sequence: TGTGCCAGCAGTAACCGGGACACCAATTCACCCCTCCACTTT. It specifies CASSNRDTNSPLHF.

Only a few counts were recorded for this clone. The chain recombines TRBV7-8 with TRBJ2-7, with D unclear. The CDR3 has 16 amino acids. V lost 3 bases and J 0 bases, leaving 15 bases between the germline ends. Germline V gives CDR1 SGHVS, CDR2 FQNEAQ. The CDR3 bases are TGTGCCAGCAGCTTCGACTTCGCGTCTACCTCCTACGAGCAGTACTTC. This codes for CASSFDFASTSYEQYF.

Turning to this clone: Additional DNA sequences in this sample encode the identical CDR3. The chain carries TRBV11-3 and TRBJ1-1; a possible D gene is TRBD1 (6 bases). Germline V gene data show CDR1 as SGHNT and CDR2 as YENEEA. V was trimmed by 4 bases and J by 5 bases, leaving 14 bases between them. CDR3 size: 14 residues. CDR3 residues: CASSSGRQATEAFF. The DNA for the CDR3 is TGTGCCAGCAGCTCGGGTAGACAGGCTACTGAAGCTTTCTTT.

The rearrangement uses TRBV7-2 and TRBJ1-5, with D maybe TRBD1 (5 bases). The V end was cut by 1 base, the J end by 4 bases, with 11 bases between. The CDR3 covers 15 residues. CDR1 SGHTA and CDR2 FQGNSA come from the germline V gene. The CDR3 DNA sequence: TGTGCCAGCAGCTTAGGTGCAGGGTTAAATCAGCCCCAGCATTTT. Translated: CASSLGAGLNQPQHF.

The genes are TRBV11-2 and TRBJ2-7; 7 positions match TRBD2. V was pared by 5 bases and J by 0 bases, with 7 bases of the junction left unmatched. This CDR3 spans 15 amino acids. Germline V lookup: CDR1 SGHAT, CDR2 FQNNGV. The CDR3 nucleotides read TGTGCCAGCAGCCTCCGGGGGGATAGCTCCTACGAGCAGTACTTC. Its protein product is CASSLRGDSSYEQYF.

The chain joins TRBV7-3 to TRBJ2-5; no clear D gene. Germline CDR1 is SGHTA and CDR2 is FQGTGA. The CDR3 has 13 residues. Trimming took 4 bases from V and 4 from J, leaving 10 bases between them. CDR3 DNA: TGTGCCAGCAGCTCCAGGCCCACAGAGACCCAGTACTTC. It yields the protein CASSSRPTETQYF.

This clone was seen just once. The rearrangement joins TRBV5-1 to TRBJ2-4; unclear D gene. Germline lookup yields CDR1 SGHRS and CDR2 YFSETQ. This CDR3 contains 16 residues. With 5 bases removed from V and 0 bases from J, the gap between germline ends came to 15 bases. The DNA of the CDR3 is TGCGCCAGCAGGTTCGCCTCCGACGGAGCCAAAAACATTCAGTACTTC. It codes for CASRFASDGAKNIQYF.

The chain joins TRBV15 to TRBJ2-1, with 13 bases matching TRBD2. Unmatched junction bases numbered 8, after V lost 8 bases and J lost 7 bases. Per germline, CDR1 LNHNV and CDR2 YYDKDF (reference sequence). This CDR3 has 15 residues. This CDR3 reads CATGHTSGRANEQFF. The CDR3 region has the DNA TGTGCCACCGGACACACTAGCGGGAGGGCGAATGAGCAGTTCTTC.

The V gene is TRBV6-6, the J gene TRBJ2-7, with 8 bases identical to TRBD1. This CDR3 has 15 amino acids. The V gene's germline CDR1 is MNHNY and CDR2 SVGAGI (reference sequence). With 0 bases clipped from V and 2 bases from J, the junction kept 3 bases outside the gene matches. The CDR3 DNA is TGTGCCAGCAGTTACTCAGACAGGGGTACCTACGAGCAGTACTTC. Translated: CASSYSDRGTYEQYF.

The chain links TRBV11-3 to TRBJ2-1; no clear D gene. The CDR3 covers 15 residues. Germline assignment: CDR1 SGHNT and CDR2 YENEEA. Trimming removed 0 bases at V and 6 bases at J, with 12 bases between. This CDR3 reads CASSLDPGRRNEQFF. CDR3 nucleotides: TGTGCCAGCAGCTTAGATCCCGGCAGGCGCAATGAGCAGTTCTTC.

In nucleotides, the CDR3 is TGTGCCAGCAGCCAAGGTCGGCACAGGGGATTAGAGACCCAGTACTTC. Its protein is CASSQGRHRGLETQYF. The chain is built from TRBV14 and TRBJ2-5; 7 bases align to TRBD1. The CDR3 is 16 amino acids. Germline CDR1 reads SGHDN; CDR2 reads FVKESK. Losses at the gene ends were 1 base for V and 4 bases for J; bases not matched to a gene: 9.

V usage is TRBV9 and J usage is TRBJ2-1; D uncertain. The CDR3 runs 11 residues. V lost 4 bases, J lost 5 bases, and 4 bases lay in between. Per the germline V gene, CDR1 is SGDLS and CDR2 is YYNGEE. CDR3 protein: CASSLNNEQFF. In DNA, the CDR3 is TGTGCCAGCAGCCTCAACAATGAGCAGTTCTTC.

V is TRBV6-5 and J is TRBJ1-4; D is unclear. The germline CDR1 and CDR2 sequences are MNHEY and SVGAGI. The CDR3 has 15 residues. V lost 2 bases to trimming and J lost 0 bases, with 7 bases between them. DNA of the CDR3: TGTGCCAGCAGTTACCGGGGTGCAACTAATGAAAAACTGTTTTTT. Protein sequence: CASSYRGATNEKLFF.

The V call is TRBV6-5, the J call TRBJ1-2, with TRBD1 matching 7 bases. The CDR3 length is 15 residues. CDR1 and CDR2 (germline): MNHEY, SVGAGI. The trim removed 2 bases at V and 5 bases at J, leaving 8 bases unmatched. The CDR3: CASSYLRQGSYGYTF. CDR3 DNA: TGTGCCAGCAGTTACCTCCGACAGGGATCGTATGGCTACACCTTC.

The rearrangement uses TRBV5-5 and TRBJ2-2, with D tentatively TRBD1 or TRBD2 (5 bases each). The CDR3 consists of 15 residues. Trimming removed 5 bases at V and 0 bases at J, with 11 bases between. CDR1 and CDR2 from the germline V gene are SGHKS and YYEKEE (reference sequence). In DNA, the CDR3 is TGTGCCAGCAGTACCGGGACGGCGAACACCGGGGAGCTGTTTTTT. Amino acid sequence: CASSTGTANTGELFF. The full variable domain, rest sourced from reference TRBV5-5 and TRBJ2-2, is DAGVTQSPTHLIKTRGQQVTLRCSPISGHKSVSWYQQVLGQGPQFIFQYYEKEERGRGNFPDRFSARQFPNYSSELNVNALLLGDSALYLCASSTGTANTGELFFGEGSRLTVL.

The chain links TRBV11-3 to TRBJ2-1; 7 bases align to TRBD1. Germline V gene data show CDR1 as SGHNT and CDR2 as YENEEA. The CDR3 is made up of 13 amino acids. J gave up 7 bases and V 5 bases, and 5 bases lay outside the gene matches. The CDR3 region has the DNA TGTGCCAGCAGCACCTCGACAGGGAATGAGCAGTTCTTC. Encoded protein: CASSTSTGNEQFF.

This sequence joins TRBV2 and TRBJ2-7; TRBD2 aligns across 12 bases. This CDR3 comprises 15 residues. Trimming at V came to 6 bases and at J to 6 bases, leaving 9 bases not matched to a gene. Germline CDR1 reads SNHLY; CDR2 reads FYNNEI. CDR3 coding DNA: TGTGCCAGCAGGGAACTAGCGGGGGGTCTGGGCGAGCAGTACTTC. Its protein is CASRELAGGLGEQYF. The full variable domain, with the rest looked up from reference TRBV2 and TRBJ2-7, is EPEVTQTPSHQVTQMGQEVILRCVPISNHLYFYWYRQILGQKVEFLVSFYNNEISEKSEIFDDQFSVERPDGSNFTLKIRSTKLEDSAMYFCASRELAGGLGEQYFGPGTRLTVT.

The chain couples TRBV7-3 to TRBJ2-5, with a possible D match to TRBD1 (5 bases). This CDR3 spans 15 amino acids. The germline gives CDR1 SGHTA, CDR2 FQGTGA. With 5 bases removed from V and 5 bases from J, the gap between germline ends came to 18 bases. CDR3: CASSPRPGPAETQYF. DNA of the CDR3: TGTGCCAGCAGCCCCCGGCCAGGGCCAGCGGAGACCCAGTACTTC.

This chain joins TRBV28 and TRBJ1-2; D is uncertain. The CDR3 runs 16 residues. Germline assignment: CDR1 MDHEN and CDR2 SYDVKM. The V and J ends lost 2 bases and 2 bases respectively, with 15 bases between them. This CDR3 reads CASSLTLSRLNYGYTF. The CDR3 nucleotides are TGTGCCAGCAGTTTAACCCTCTCACGGCTGAACTATGGCTACACCTTC.

V usage is TRBV18 and J usage is TRBJ2-2; D is undetermined. Trimming left V 1 base short and J 0 bases short, with 9 bases between. The CDR3 is made up of 16 amino acids. Germline V gene lookup returns CDR1 KGHSH and CDR2 LQKENI. The CDR3 spells CASSPRPGANTGELFF. The CDR3 bases are TGTGCCAGCTCACCACGGCCAGGCGCGAACACCGGGGAGCTGTTTTTT.

The V gene is TRBV5-1, the J gene TRBJ2-7; 10 bases agree with TRBD2. The CDR3 loop spans 14 amino acids. Germline V gene sequence: CDR1 SGHRS, CDR2 YFSETQ. V shed 3 bases, J shed 6 bases, and the junction held 6 bases outside the gene matches. The CDR3 nucleotides read TGCGCCAGCAGCTCACTAGCGGGGAGAAGCGAGCAGTACTTC. Its translation is CASSSLAGRSEQYF.

This clone was found once. CDR3 amino acids: CASGLAGKRDTDTQYF. The CDR3, as DNA: TGTGCTAGTGGTTTGGCCGGGAAGCGGGACACAGATACGCAGTATTTT. The V gene is TRBV12-5, the J gene TRBJ2-3; the match to TRBD2 covers 7 bases. The ends lost 1 base at V and 2 bases at J; junction bases unmatched: 6. Germline CDR1 is LGHNT and CDR2 is FRNRAP. There are 16 residues in the CDR3.

This clone came up once. The chain combines TRBV28 with TRBJ2-7; D may be TRBD1 (6 bases). Germline V gene lookup returns CDR1 MDHEN and CDR2 SYDVKM. The CDR3 contains 13 residues. Deletions cut 6 bases from V and 5 bases from J, with 14 bases between. CDR3 coding DNA: TGTGCCAGCAGACCTCAGGGGTACGACGAGCAGTACTTC. Encoded protein: CASRPQGYDEQYF.

The CDR3 DNA reads TGTGCCAGCAGCGCTGGACCCCAGGGCTACTACGAGCAGTACTTC. Amino acids: CASSAGPQGYYEQYF. The rearrangement links TRBV9 to TRBJ2-7, with D possibly matching TRBD1 (5 bases). The CDR3 sequence is 15 residues long. The ends were cut back, 3 bases at V and 3 bases at J, with 16 bases in the middle. Germline values: CDR1 SGDLS, CDR2 YYNGEE.

This chain uses TRBV18 with TRBJ1-5, with D possibly being TRBD1 (6 bases). Per the germline V gene, CDR1 is KGHSH and CDR2 is LQKENI. The V and J ends lost 2 bases and 1 base respectively, with 15 bases between them. This CDR3 spans 17 amino acids. CDR3 nucleotide sequence: TGTGCCAGCTCACCAGGGGGCTTCGGACGGAGCAATCAGCCCCAGCATTTT. Translation: CASSPGGFGRSNQPQHF.

The chain is built from TRBV28 and TRBJ2-3; D gene unclear. V gave up 4 bases and J gave up 4 bases, with 21 bases separating them. Germline CDR1 MDHEN, CDR2 SYDVKM. The CDR3 consists of 17 residues. CDR3 protein: CASSSSSTPVGPDTQYF. As DNA, the CDR3 is TGTGCCAGCAGTTCATCTTCGACACCAGTGGGCCCAGATACGCAGTATTTT.